This is a list of T cell receptor beta chains from one sample in a study of cytomegalovirus exposure and HLA in healthy donors. Method: immunoSEQ multiplex PCR; TCRdb's copy keeps in-frame clones and lacks some. Recorded for this sample: 130,000 to 150,000 clones. Sequenced input: PBMCs. The receptors derive from a woman aged 45-65 years in good health and CMV-seronegative. CDR3s include the opening cysteine and the closing phenylalanine or tryptophan. D genes are given only for firm matches.

D gene: TRBD2; J gene: TRBJ2-1; V gene: TRBV7-9; CDR3 protein: CASSRPSGGADEQFF; CDR3 DNA: TGTGCCAGCAGCCGCCCTAGCGGGGGGGCCGATGAGCAGTTCTTC
D gene: NA; J gene: TRBJ1-3; V gene: TRBV9; CDR3 protein: CASSVARQTAGNTIYF; CDR3 DNA: TGTGCCAGCAGCGTAGCCCGACAGACAGCCGGAAACACCATATATTTT
D gene: TRBD1; J gene: TRBJ1-5; V gene: TRBV19; CDR3 protein: CASSRTGLGNQPQHF; CDR3 DNA: TGTGCCAGTAGCAGGACAGGGCTCGGAAATCAGCCCCAGCATTTT
D gene: TRBD1; J gene: TRBJ1-4; V gene: TRBV9; CDR3 protein: CASSVRDRNEKLFF; CDR3 DNA: TGTGCCAGCAGCGTAAGGGACAGGAATGAAAAACTGTTTTTT
D gene: NA; J gene: TRBJ1-3; V gene: TRBV6-5; CDR3 protein: CASSYSLPGSGNTIYF; CDR3 DNA: TGTGCCAGCAGTTACTCCCTCCCGGGGTCTGGAAACACCATATATTTT
D gene: TRBD1; J gene: TRBJ1-1; V gene: TRBV15; CDR3 protein: CATLGQEAFF; CDR3 DNA: TGTGCCACCCTGGGACAGGAAGCTTTCTTT
D gene: NA; J gene: TRBJ2-3; V gene: TRBV9; CDR3 protein: CASSVATMDTQYF; CDR3 DNA: TGTGCCAGCAGCGTAGCTACGATGGATACGCAGTATTTT
D gene: TRBD2; J gene: TRBJ2-5; V gene: TRBV9; CDR3 protein: CASSVGLAGGETQYF; CDR3 DNA: TGTGCCAGCAGCGTAGGGTTAGCGGGAGGAGAGACCCAGTACTTC
D gene: TRBD2; J gene: TRBJ2-7; V gene: TRBV4-2; CDR3 protein: CASSPGSGGAYEQYF; CDR3 DNA: TGTGCCAGCAGCCCCGGAAGCGGGGGGGCCTACGAGCAGTACTTC
D gene: NA; J gene: TRBJ1-3; V gene: TRBV10-3; CDR3 protein: CAISRDLGAAGNTIYF; CDR3 DNA: TGTGCCATCAGCAGGGACTTAGGGGCAGCTGGAAACACCATATATTTT
D gene: NA; J gene: TRBJ2-6; V gene: TRBV18; CDR3 protein: CASSPEGPLSGANVLTF; CDR3 DNA: TGTGCCAGCTCACCGGAGGGGCCCCTCTCTGGGGCCAACGTCCTGACTTTC
D gene: TRBD1; J gene: TRBJ1-2; V gene: TRBV6-6; CDR3 protein: CASSQDRAAGYTF; CDR3 DNA: TGCGCCAGCAGCCAAGACAGGGCGGCTGGCTACACCTTC
D gene: TRBD1; J gene: TRBJ1-5; V gene: TRBV7-2; CDR3 protein: CASSGRGSDSNQPQHF; CDR3 DNA: TGTGCCAGCAGCGGCAGGGGGTCAGATAGCAATCAGCCCCAGCATTTT
D gene: TRBD2; J gene: TRBJ2-7; V gene: TRBV10-1; CDR3 protein: CASSLRGGLAGVCYYYEQYF; CDR3 DNA: TGCGCCAGCAGCCTCCGAGGGGGACTAGCGGGAGTGTGCTACTACTACGAGCAGTACTTC
D gene: TRBD1; J gene: TRBJ1-1; V gene: TRBV10-3; CDR3 protein: CAIRADRESAFF; CDR3 DNA: TGTGCCATCAGGGCCGACAGGGAGTCAGCTTTCTTT
D gene: NA; J gene: TRBJ1-2; V gene: TRBV5-1; CDR3 protein: CASSLNWAQDGYTF; CDR3 DNA: TGCGCCAGCAGCTTGAACTGGGCCCAGGATGGCTACACCTTC
D gene: NA; J gene: TRBJ2-2; V gene: TRBV30; CDR3 protein: CAWSVLSGRVAGELFF; CDR3 DNA: TGTGCCTGGAGTGTACTGTCGGGCAGGGTGGCCGGGGAGCTGTTTTTT
D gene: NA; J gene: TRBJ2-7; V gene: TRBV27; CDR3 protein: CASSSPLASEQYF; CDR3 DNA: TGTGCCAGCAGTTCTCCCCTCGCCAGCGAGCAGTACTTC
D gene: NA; J gene: TRBJ2-1; V gene: TRBV4-3; CDR3 protein: CASSQGEVGEQFF; CDR3 DNA: TGCGCCAGCAGCCAAGGAGAGGTGGGTGAGCAGTTCTTC
D gene: NA; J gene: TRBJ2-2; V gene: TRBV7-9; CDR3 protein: CAIPGDGELFF; CDR3 DNA: TGTGCCATCCCAGGGGACGGGGAGCTGTTTTTT
D gene: NA; J gene: TRBJ1-1; V gene: TRBV6-5; CDR3 protein: CASSFSKGLEAFF; CDR3 DNA: TGTGCCAGCAGTTTCTCCAAGGGACTCGAAGCTTTCTTT
D gene: NA; J gene: TRBJ1-5; V gene: TRBV6-1; CDR3 protein: CASSELGAQPQHF; CDR3 DNA: TGTGCCAGCAGTGAACTAGGGGCTCAGCCCCAGCATTTT
D gene: TRBD1; J gene: TRBJ2-3; V gene: TRBV4-1; CDR3 protein: CASSQELTGLFVHTQYF; CDR3 DNA: TGCGCCAGCAGCCAAGAATTGACAGGGCTTTTCGTCCATACGCAGTATTTT
D gene: TRBD2; J gene: TRBJ2-7; V gene: TRBV11-3; CDR3 protein: CASSRGGAGDTYEQYF; CDR3 DNA: TGTGCCAGCAGCCGCGGGGGAGCGGGAGACACCTACGAGCAGTACTTC
D gene: NA; J gene: TRBJ1-5; V gene: TRBV27; CDR3 protein: CASSSQGIGQPQHF; CDR3 DNA: TGTGCCAGCAGTTCCCAGGGAATAGGGCAGCCCCAGCATTTT
D gene: TRBD2; J gene: TRBJ2-3; V gene: TRBV29-1; CDR3 protein: CSARGLAGEGVRTDTQYF; CDR3 DNA: TGCAGCGCCAGAGGACTAGCGGGAGAGGGGGTCCGCACAGATACGCAGTATTTT
D gene: NA; J gene: TRBJ1-2; V gene: TRBV5-1; CDR3 protein: CASSLSSANYGYTF; CDR3 DNA: TGCGCCAGCAGCTTATCTTCCGCTAACTATGGCTACACCTTC
D gene: NA; J gene: TRBJ1-6; V gene: TRBV19; CDR3 protein: CASSMMGGYNSPLHF; CDR3 DNA: TGTGCCAGTAGTATGATGGGGGGCTATAATTCACCCCTCCACTTT
D gene: NA; J gene: TRBJ2-5; V gene: TRBV4-2; CDR3 protein: CASSPAGPQETQYF; CDR3 DNA: TGTGCCAGCAGCCCCGCAGGGCCCCAAGAGACCCAGTACTTC
D gene: TRBD1; J gene: TRBJ1-2; V gene: TRBV19; CDR3 protein: CASSADRDNYGYTF; CDR3 DNA: TGTGCCAGTAGTGCGGACAGGGATAACTATGGCTACACCTTC
D gene: NA; J gene: TRBJ1-2; V gene: TRBV5-5; CDR3 protein: CASSLTATNYGYTF; CDR3 DNA: TGTGCCAGCAGCCTGACAGCTACTAACTATGGCTACACCTTC
D gene: NA; J gene: TRBJ1-6; V gene: TRBV13; CDR3 protein: CASSTRTTKITNSPLHF; CDR3 DNA: TGTGCCAGCAGCACGCGGACGACTAAAATAACGAATTCACCCCTCCACTTT
D gene: NA; J gene: TRBJ1-1; V gene: TRBV7-2; CDR3 protein: CASSFNGRGLNTEAFF; CDR3 DNA: TGTGCCAGCAGCTTTAACGGACGGGGTTTGAACACTGAAGCTTTCTTT